The clone carrying this TCR beta chain came up a few times. Its antigen is still unknown. The record originates from a study of graft-versus-host responses after intestinal transplantation. Across the study: Each transplant was multivisceral, liver-intestinal, or isolated intestinal. Each recipient received anti-thymocyte globulin induction, then tacrolimus and steroids for roughly 3 years.

Graft samples were processed, releasing intraepithelial and lamina propria lymphocytes. Broader study findings: The marrow of recipients harbored GvH clones, and ileum or blood showed some of them first. Levels of circulating GvH clones at their peak were associated with early post-transplant HvG declines.

The CDR3 consists of 15 residues. Trimming removed 8 bases at V and 6 bases at J, with 21 bases between. Germline V gives CDR1 SGHTA, CDR2 FQGTGA. Only in-frame clones appear in the TCRdb table, and some are missing; sequencing was by immunoSEQ multiplex PCR. The sample includes more than 50,000 clones, around 90% seen only once; the top ten take about 1.6%. This chain links TRBV7-3 with TRBJ2-3, with a tentative D call TRBD1 (5 bases). The sequenced sample was ileum tissue, obtained 350 to 400 days after transplant. This receptor was identified in a human patient who received an intestinal transplant, so some T cells may come from the graft donor. CDR3 residues: CASARLSRVGDTQYF. The CDR3 coding sequence is TGTGCCAGCGCTAGACTGAGCAGGGTAGGCGATACGCAGTATTTT.